This TCR beta chain was sequenced in a study of blood T cell repertoires in COVID-19. Across the whole study: Both acute and convalescent COVID-19 samples were obtained from the United States, Italy and Spain. T cells, B-cell-depleted T cells, or PBMCs provided the cDNA or gDNA that served as material.

In the original processing: Estimated nucleated cell counts came from reference gene primer amplification. Data came from immunoSEQ multiplex PCR; TCRdb stores just in-frame clones and leaves some out. Clone size and V and J calls were adopted from that table, with D and trimming inferred from the DNA. The sample lists 150,000 to 200,000 clones; about 90% were seen once. This CDR3 spans 15 amino acids. Germline V gene data show CDR1 as GTSNPN and CDR2 as SVGIG (reference sequence). The germline V and J ends were trimmed by 5 bases and 4 bases, with 19 bases remaining between them. The receptor's source is a man over 45 with acute or convalescent COVID-19. The V gene is TRBV30, the J gene TRBJ2-3; D remains unclear. The sample taken for sequencing was peripheral blood. The CDR3 DNA reads TGTGCCTGGTCCCCGGGTGTAACTTCCGCAGATACGCAGTATTTT. It specifies CAWSPGVTSADTQYF.